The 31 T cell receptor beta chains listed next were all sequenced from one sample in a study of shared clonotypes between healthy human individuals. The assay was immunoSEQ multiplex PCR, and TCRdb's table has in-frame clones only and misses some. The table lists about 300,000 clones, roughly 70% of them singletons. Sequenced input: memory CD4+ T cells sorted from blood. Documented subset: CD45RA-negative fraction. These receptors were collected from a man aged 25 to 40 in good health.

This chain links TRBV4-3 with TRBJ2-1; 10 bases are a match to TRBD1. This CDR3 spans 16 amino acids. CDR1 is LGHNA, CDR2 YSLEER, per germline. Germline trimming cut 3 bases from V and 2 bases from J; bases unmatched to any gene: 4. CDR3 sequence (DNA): TGCGCCAGCAGCCAGGCGACAGGGGGCACCTACAATGAGCAGTTCTTC. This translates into CASSQATGGTYNEQFF.

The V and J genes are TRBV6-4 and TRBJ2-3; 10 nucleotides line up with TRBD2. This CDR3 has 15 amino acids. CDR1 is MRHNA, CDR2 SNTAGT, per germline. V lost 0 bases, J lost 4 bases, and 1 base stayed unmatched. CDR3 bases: TGTGCCAGCAGTGACTCAGCGGGAGGGCCAGATACGCAGTATTTT. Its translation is CASSDSAGGPDTQYF.

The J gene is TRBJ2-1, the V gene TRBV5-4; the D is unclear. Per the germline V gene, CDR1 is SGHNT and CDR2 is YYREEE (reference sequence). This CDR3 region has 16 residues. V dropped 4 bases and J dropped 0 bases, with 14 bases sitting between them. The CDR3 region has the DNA TGTGCCAGCAGCCGCGAAGCTAGGAGCTCCTACAATGAGCAGTTCTTC. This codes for CASSREARSSYNEQFF.

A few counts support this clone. The CDR3 reads CASRRGTNEKLFF. The CDR3 DNA is TGTGCCAGCAGAAGGGGGACTAATGAAAAACTGTTTTTT. V and J are TRBV5-6 and TRBJ1-4, with D perhaps TRBD1 (6 bases). V gave up 5 bases and J gave up 2 bases, with 7 bases separating them. The germline gives CDR1 SGHDT, CDR2 YYEEEE. The CDR3 is 13 residues long.

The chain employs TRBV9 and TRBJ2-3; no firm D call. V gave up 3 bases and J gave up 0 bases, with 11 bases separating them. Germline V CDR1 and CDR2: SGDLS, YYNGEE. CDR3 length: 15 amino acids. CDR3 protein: CASSALGASTDTQYF. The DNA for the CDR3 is TGTGCCAGCAGCGCGTTAGGTGCTAGCACAGATACGCAGTATTTT.

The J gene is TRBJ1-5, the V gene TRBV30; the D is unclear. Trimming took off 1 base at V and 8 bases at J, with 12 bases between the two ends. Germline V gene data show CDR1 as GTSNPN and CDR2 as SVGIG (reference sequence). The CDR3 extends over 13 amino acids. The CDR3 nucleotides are TGTGCCTGGAGTGGGGGAATTGGAGAGCCCCAGCATTTT. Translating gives CAWSGGIGEPQHF.

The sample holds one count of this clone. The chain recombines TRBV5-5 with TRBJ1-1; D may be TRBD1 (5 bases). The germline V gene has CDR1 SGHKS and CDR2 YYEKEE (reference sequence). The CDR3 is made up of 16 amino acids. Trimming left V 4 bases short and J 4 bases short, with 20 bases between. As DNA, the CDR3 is TGTGCCAGCAGCATGGTCGGGGGAAGTAGGCTCACTGAAGCTTTCTTT. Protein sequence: CASSMVGGSRLTEAFF.

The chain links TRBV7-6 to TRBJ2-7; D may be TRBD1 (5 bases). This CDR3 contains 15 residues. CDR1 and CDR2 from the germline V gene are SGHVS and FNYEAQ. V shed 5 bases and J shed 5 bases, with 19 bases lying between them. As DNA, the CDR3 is TGTGCCAGCAGCCGGAACCCAGGGCTTGTCAACGAGCAGTACTTC. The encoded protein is CASSRNPGLVNEQYF. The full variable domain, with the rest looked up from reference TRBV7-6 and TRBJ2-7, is GAGVSQSPRYKVTKRGQDVALRCDPISGHVSLYWYRQALGQGPEFLTYFNYEAQQDKSGLPNDRFSAERPEGSISTLTIQRTEQRDSAMYRCASSRNPGLVNEQYFGPGTRLTVT.

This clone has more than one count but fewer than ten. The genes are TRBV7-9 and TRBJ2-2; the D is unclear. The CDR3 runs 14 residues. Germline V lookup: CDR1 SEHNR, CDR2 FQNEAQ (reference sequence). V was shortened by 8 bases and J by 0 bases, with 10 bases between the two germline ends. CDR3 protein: CASRSDANTGELFF. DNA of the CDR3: TGTGCCAGCCGTTCAGACGCGAACACCGGGGAGCTGTTTTTT.

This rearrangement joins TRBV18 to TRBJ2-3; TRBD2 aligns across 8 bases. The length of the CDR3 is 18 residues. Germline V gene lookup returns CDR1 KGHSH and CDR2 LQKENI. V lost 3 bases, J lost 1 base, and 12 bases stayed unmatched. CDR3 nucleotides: TGTGCCAGCTCACCTCTACCGACTAGCGTGAAGGGCACAGATACGCAGTATTTT. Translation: CASSPLPTSVKGTDTQYF. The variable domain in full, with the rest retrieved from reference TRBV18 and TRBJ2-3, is NAGVMQNPRHLVRRRGQEARLRCSPMKGHSHVYWYRQLPEEGLKFMVYLQKENIIDESGMPKERFSAEFPKEGPSILRIQQVVRGDSAAYFCASSPLPTSVKGTDTQYFGPGTRLTVL.

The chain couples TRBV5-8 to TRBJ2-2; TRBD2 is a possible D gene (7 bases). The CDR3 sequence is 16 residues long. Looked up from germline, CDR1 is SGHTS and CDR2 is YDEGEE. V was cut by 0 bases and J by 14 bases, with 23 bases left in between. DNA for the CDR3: TGTGCCAGCAGCTTGGAGGCCCGGGGGGCGGCCTGGGTTCTGTTTTTT. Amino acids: CASSLEARGAAWVLFF. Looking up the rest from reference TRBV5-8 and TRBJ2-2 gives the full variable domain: EAGVTQSPTHLIKTRGQQATLRCSPISGHTSVYWYQQALGLGLQFLLWYDEGEERNRGNFPPRFSGRQFPNYSSELNVNALELEDSALYLCASSLEARGAAWVLFFGEGSRLTVL.

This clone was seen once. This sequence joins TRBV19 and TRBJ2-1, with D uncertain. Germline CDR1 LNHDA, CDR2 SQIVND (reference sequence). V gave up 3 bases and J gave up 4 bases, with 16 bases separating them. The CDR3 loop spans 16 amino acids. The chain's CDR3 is CASSMTAWGSYNEQFF. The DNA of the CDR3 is TGTGCCAGTAGTATGACCGCCTGGGGTTCTTACAATGAGCAGTTCTTC.

CDR3 bases: TGCGCCAGCAGCTTGAACGGGGCCGGGGTGGACGAGCAGTACTTC. Its protein is CASSLNGAGVDEQYF. V usage is TRBV5-1 and J usage is TRBJ2-7; perhaps D is TRBD1 or TRBD2 (5 bases each). CDR1 and CDR2 from the germline V gene are SGHRS and YFSETQ. V lost 1 base, J lost 5 bases, and 16 bases lay in between. The CDR3 spans 15 residues.

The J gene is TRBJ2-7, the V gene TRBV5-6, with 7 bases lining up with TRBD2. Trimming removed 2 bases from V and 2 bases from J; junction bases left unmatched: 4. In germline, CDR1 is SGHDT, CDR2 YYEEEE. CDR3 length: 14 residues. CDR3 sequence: CASSFPGLAYEQYF. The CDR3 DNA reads TGTGCCAGCAGCTTCCCTGGACTAGCCTACGAGCAGTACTTC.

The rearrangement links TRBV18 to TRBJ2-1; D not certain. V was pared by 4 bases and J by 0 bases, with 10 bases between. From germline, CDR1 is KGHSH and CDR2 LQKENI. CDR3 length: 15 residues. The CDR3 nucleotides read TGTGCCAGCTCACTCTCACAGAGCTCCTACAATGAGCAGTTCTTC. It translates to CASSLSQSSYNEQFF. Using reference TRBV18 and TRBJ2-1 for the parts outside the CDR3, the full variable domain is NAGVMQNPRHLVRRRGQEARLRCSPMKGHSHVYWYRQLPEEGLKFMVYLQKENIIDESGMPKERFSAEFPKEGPSILRIQQVVRGDSAAYFCASSLSQSSYNEQFFGPGTRLTVL.

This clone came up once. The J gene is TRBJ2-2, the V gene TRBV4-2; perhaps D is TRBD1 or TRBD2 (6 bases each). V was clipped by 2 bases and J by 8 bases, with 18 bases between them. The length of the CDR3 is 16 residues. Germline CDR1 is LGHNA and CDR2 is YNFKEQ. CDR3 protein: CASSQPSGAGMGELFF. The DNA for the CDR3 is TGTGCCAGCAGCCAACCTTCGGGGGCAGGGATGGGGGAGCTGTTTTTT.

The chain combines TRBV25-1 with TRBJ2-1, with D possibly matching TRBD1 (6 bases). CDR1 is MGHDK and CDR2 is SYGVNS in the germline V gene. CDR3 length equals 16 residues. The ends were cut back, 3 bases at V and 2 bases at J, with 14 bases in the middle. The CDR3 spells CASSEVQGGPYNEQFF. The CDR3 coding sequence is TGTGCCAGCAGTGAGGTACAGGGCGGGCCCTACAATGAGCAGTTCTTC.

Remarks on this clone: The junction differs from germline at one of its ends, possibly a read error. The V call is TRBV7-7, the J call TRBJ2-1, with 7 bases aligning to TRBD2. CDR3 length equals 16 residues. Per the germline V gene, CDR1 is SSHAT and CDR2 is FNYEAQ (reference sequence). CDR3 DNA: TGTGCTAGCAGCTCCCAAGCGGGAAGTGGGTACAATGAGCAGTTCTTC. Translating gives CASSSQAGSGYNEQFF.

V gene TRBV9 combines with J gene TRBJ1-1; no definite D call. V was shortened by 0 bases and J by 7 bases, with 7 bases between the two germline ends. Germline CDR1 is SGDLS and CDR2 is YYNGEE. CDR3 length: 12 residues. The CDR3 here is CASSVVSGEAFF. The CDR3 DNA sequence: TGTGCCAGCAGCGTAGTTTCGGGTGAAGCTTTCTTT.

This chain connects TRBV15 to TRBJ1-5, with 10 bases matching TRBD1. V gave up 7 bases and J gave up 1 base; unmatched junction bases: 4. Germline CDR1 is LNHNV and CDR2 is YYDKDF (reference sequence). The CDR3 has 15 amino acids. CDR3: CATTRDRGSNQPQHF. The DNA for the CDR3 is TGTGCCACCACCCGGGACAGGGGAAGCAATCAGCCCCAGCATTTT.

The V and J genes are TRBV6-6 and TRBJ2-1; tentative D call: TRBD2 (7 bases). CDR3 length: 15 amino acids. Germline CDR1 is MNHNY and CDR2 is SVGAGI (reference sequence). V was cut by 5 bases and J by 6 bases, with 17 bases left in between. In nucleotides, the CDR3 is TGTGCCAGCAGTAGAGGGGGGGTTAGCGGCAATGAGCAGTTCTTC. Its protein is CASSRGGVSGNEQFF.

Here the CDR3 DNA reads TGTGCCAGCGGGGGACTAGGGATCTCTGGGGCCAACGTCCTGACTTTC. Translating gives CASGGLGISGANVLTF. This chain joins TRBV2 and TRBJ2-6; 8 positions match TRBD2. CDR1 and CDR2 from the germline V gene are SNHLY and FYNNEI. V lost 8 bases to trimming and J lost 0 bases; unmatched junction nucleotides: 6. The CDR3 runs to 16 residues. The variable domain in full, completed from reference TRBV2 and TRBJ2-6, reads EPEVTQTPSHQVTQMGQEVILRCVPISNHLYFYWYRQILGQKVEFLVSFYNNEISEKSEIFDDQFSVERPDGSNFTLKIRSTKLEDSAMYFCASGGLGISGANVLTFGAGSRLTVL.

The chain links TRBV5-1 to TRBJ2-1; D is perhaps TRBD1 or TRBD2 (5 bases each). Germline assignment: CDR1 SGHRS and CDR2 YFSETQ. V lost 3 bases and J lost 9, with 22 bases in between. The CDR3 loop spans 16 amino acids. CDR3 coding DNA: TGCGCCAGCAGCTCGGTCGGGGTATCCCTAGGGGTTGAGCAGTTCTTC. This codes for CASSSVGVSLGVEQFF.

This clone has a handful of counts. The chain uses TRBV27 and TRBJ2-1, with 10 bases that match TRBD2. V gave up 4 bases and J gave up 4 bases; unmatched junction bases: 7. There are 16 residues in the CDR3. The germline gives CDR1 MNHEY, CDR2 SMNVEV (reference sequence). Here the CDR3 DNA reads TGTGCCAGCAGTTCCCGTAGCGGGAGGCTATACAATGAGCAGTTCTTC. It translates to CASSSRSGRLYNEQFF.

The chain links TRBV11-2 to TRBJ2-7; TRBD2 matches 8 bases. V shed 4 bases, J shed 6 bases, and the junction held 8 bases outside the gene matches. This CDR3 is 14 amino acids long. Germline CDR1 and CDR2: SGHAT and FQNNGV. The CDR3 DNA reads TGTGCCAGCAGCTCCCTTCTCGGGAGGGTCGAGCAGTACTTC. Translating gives CASSSLLGRVEQYF.

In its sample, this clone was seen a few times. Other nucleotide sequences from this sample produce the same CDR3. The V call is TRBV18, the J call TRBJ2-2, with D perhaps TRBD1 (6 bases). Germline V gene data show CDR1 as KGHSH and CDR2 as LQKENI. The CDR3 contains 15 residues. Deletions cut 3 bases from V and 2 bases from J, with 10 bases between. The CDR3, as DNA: TGTGCCAGCTCACCTTTACAGGGCAACACCGGGGAGCTGTTTTTT. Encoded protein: CASSPLQGNTGELFF.

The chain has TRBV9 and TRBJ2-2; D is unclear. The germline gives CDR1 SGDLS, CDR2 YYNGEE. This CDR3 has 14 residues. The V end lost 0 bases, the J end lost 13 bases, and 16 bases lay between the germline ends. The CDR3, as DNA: TGTGCCAGCAGCGTAGCAGCTGCAGAATCAGGGCTGTTTTTT. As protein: CASSVAAAESGLFF.

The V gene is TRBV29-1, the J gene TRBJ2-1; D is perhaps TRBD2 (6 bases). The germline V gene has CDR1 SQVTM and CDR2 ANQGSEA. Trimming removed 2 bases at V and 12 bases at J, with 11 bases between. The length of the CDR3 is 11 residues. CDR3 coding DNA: TGCAGCGTTGAACTCCGGGACTTGCAGTTCTTC. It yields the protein CSVELRDLQFF.

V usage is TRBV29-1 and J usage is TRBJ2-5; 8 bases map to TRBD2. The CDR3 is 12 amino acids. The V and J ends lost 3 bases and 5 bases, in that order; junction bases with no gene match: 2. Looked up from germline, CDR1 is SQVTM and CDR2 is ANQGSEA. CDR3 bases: TGCAGCGTTGAGTCGGGAGGGGAGACCCAGTACTTC. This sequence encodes CSVESGGETQYF.

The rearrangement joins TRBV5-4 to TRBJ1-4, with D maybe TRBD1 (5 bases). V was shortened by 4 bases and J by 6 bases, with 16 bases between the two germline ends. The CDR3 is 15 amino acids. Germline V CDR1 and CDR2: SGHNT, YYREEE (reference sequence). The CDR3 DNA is TGTGCCAGCAGCCAAAAGGGACTCTGGGATGAAAAACTGTTTTTT. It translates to CASSQKGLWDEKLFF.

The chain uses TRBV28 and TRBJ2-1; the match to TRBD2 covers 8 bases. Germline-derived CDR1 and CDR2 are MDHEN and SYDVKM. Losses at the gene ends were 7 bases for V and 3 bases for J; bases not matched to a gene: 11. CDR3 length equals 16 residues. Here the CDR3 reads CASKWAGGLGYNEQFF. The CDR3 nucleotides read TGTGCCAGCAAGTGGGCGGGAGGCCTAGGCTACAATGAGCAGTTCTTC.